This T cell receptor (beta chain) emerged from a study of shared clonotypes between healthy human individuals (dated by TCRdb to the early 2020s). About the investigation overall: Three men and a couple of women, aged 18 to 49 years, made up the cohort. Different laboratories and diverse techniques were used to prepare libraries and sequence TCR repertoires, to increase sequencing depth and limit assay-specific biases. For each donor, CD4 naive and CD4 memory were each run on three plates, CD8 naive on two plates, and CD8 memory on one plate. The study deeply sequenced blood TCR repertoires of 5 or 6 healthy adults to estimate repertoire size and the extent of clonotype sharing between individuals. Per donor, leukapheresis produced somewhere between about 0.94 and 10 billion PBMCs. What the study reported, not specific to this receptor: Rarefaction of sorted-subset datasets indicated incomplete sequencing despite the large sequencing depth. Because the study included a small number of donors, the genetic and exposure-history diversity represented was limited. Based on pairwise subsampling, the degree of clonotype sharing among donors was expected to be affected by sequencing depth. Naive subsets generally had larger estimated clonotype richness than memory subsets did. When several donors were compared, the shared fraction of clonotypes was around 5% for naive CD4, around 3.6% for naive CD8, roughly 2.5% for memory CD4, and roughly 0.43% for memory CD8. Sampling was limited to blood, and TCR repertoires in tissue likely differ from TCR repertoires in blood. Clonotypes shared by all four sorted-subset donors showed higher generation probabilities than non-shared clonotypes.

For the CD8 naive samples, CD45RO-negative cells were positively selected for CCR7, yielding a CD45RA+CCR7+ population from which TemRA cells were excluded. The donors were healthy, HIV-negative adults who had no recently reported acute infections or vaccinations. Only Caucasian adults living in Nashville, Tennessee, USA were represented among the donors. After blood collection by leukapheresis, PBMCs were isolated using Ficoll-Histopaque density gradient centrifugation and then cryopreserved in the vapor phase of liquid nitrogen. Analytical flow cytometry was used to check the purity and quantity of every magnetically sorted T cell population. From each sorted fraction, genomic DNA was isolated and quantified by UV absorbance on a Nanodrop 2000c. Using the deep immunoSEQ assay, multiplex PCR amplified TCR CDR3 regions from genomic DNA. For each cell subset, the extracted genomic DNA was distributed evenly across all wells of several immunoSEQ 96-well plates, and each plate served as one replicate. For sorted subsets, each replicate PCR was loaded with 200 ng genomic DNA, equivalent to about 33,000 T cell genomes. Purified libraries were measured with a Qubit 3.0 fluorometer, size-checked on a Bioanalyzer 2100, and measured again with the KAPA Library Quantification kit. Each immunoSEQ 96-well plate was sequenced on its own single-read 150-cycle Illumina NextSeq 550 flow cell. As for the authors' bioinformatics: The immunoSEQ output contained only junctional sequences without quality scores, so filtering could not match that applied to full-length reads. Sequences were annotated with PyIR, a Python wrapper for IgBLAST v1.9, using IMGT germline references to assign V/J genes and CDR3. Reads were removed for weak V/J assignments (E-value above 1e-6), missing CDR3, stop codons, out-of-frame junctions, or ambiguous translated residues. V3J clonotypes were defined as sequences sharing an identical inferred V gene, J gene, and CDR3 amino acid sequence. The percentage overlap between two repertoires was calculated by dividing the number of shared unique clonotypes by the size of the smaller repertoire. Three approaches were used to assess repertoire richness: RTK rarefaction, the Chao1 estimator, and Recon v2.1 estimates of unobserved clonotypes. Generation probabilities were computed with OLGA for all TCRbeta clonotypes obtained by the gDNA method from a handful of donors. TCRdb holds this immuneACCESS table with in-frame rearrangements only. Some clones are missing; in checked studies, unresolved V genes explain under half, and the rest has no known cause. That table furnishes V, J and clone size, whereas the DNA furnished D and trimming. For this sample there are about 700,000 clones; about 91% appear just once. The ten largest account for 24% of the sample.

CDR1 and CDR2 were assigned from the germline V gene as MRHNA and SNTAGT. CDR3 length: 11 amino acids, cysteine to phenylalanine. The read is trimmed to its CDR3 DNA, 33 bases read in frame from base 1. This clone occurred a few times. What this receptor recognizes is not known. No per-base quality is available; no much larger clone lies one base away. This receptor was taken from a man aged 25-45 years in good health. Input material: naive CD8+ T cells sorted from blood. The sample's cell subset or site label, in plain terms: CD45RA+CCR7+. The V and J genes are TRBV6-4 and TRBJ1-5, with a weak D call of TRBD1 (6 bases match). CDR3 loop: CVRDINQPQHF. The DNA sequence is as follows: TGTGTCAGGGACATAAATCAGCCCCAGCATTTT.